This T cell receptor (beta chain) derives from a study of T cell clonotyping in hematopoietic cell transplantation. Study as a whole: Recipients' pretransplant samples followed cytoreduction. Study-wide findings and caveats: After transplant, recipient diversity fell while pathologically expanded clonotypes grew through day 180. Few recipient clonotypes overlapped donors; over 95% were de novo at given depth.

This clone has a single count. Antigen: not known. The CDR3 loop spans 15 amino acids. Trimming removed 1 base from V and 3 bases from J; junction bases left unmatched: 1. Germline-derived CDR1 and CDR2 are SGHNT and YENEEA. The time point denotes: recipient sample about 28 days before transplant, after cytoreduction. Measured with immunoSEQ multiplex PCR; TCRdb has only the in-frame clones, and not every one. The table shows 30,000 to 40,000 clones, with roughly 96% occurring only once. The origin of this receptor is a middle-aged man with chronic myeloid leukemia. Some clones in this sample may be carry-over from other donors' samples. The sample in question was peripheral blood mononuclear cells, obtained before stem cell transplant. V gene TRBV11-3 combines with J gene TRBJ2-1, with TRBD2 matching over 9 bases. The CDR3 protein is CASSLGRGGYNEQFF. In DNA form, the CDR3 reads TGTGCCAGCAGCTTAGGGCGGGGGGGCTACAATGAGCAGTTCTTC.